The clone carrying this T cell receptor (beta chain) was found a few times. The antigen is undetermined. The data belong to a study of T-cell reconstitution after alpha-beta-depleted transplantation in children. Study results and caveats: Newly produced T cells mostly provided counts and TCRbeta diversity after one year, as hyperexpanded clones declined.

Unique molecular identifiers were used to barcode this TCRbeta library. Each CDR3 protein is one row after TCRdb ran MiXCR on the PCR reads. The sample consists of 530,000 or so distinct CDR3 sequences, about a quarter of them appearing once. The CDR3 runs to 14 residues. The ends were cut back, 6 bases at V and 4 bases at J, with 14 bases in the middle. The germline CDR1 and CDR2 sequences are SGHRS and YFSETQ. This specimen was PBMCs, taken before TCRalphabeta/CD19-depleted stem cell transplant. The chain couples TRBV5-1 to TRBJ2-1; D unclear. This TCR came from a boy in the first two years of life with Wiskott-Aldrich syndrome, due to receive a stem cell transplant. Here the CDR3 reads CASTQSREYNEQFF. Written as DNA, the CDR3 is TGCGCCAGCACCCAGAGTCGTGAGTACAATGAGCAGTTCTTC. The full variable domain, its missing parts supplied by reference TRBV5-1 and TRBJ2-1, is KAGVTQTPRYLIKTRGQQVTLSCSPISGHRSVSWYQQTPGQGLQFLFEYFSETQRNKGNFPGRFSGRQFSNSRSEMNVSTLELGDSALYLCASTQSREYNEQFFGPGTRLTVL.